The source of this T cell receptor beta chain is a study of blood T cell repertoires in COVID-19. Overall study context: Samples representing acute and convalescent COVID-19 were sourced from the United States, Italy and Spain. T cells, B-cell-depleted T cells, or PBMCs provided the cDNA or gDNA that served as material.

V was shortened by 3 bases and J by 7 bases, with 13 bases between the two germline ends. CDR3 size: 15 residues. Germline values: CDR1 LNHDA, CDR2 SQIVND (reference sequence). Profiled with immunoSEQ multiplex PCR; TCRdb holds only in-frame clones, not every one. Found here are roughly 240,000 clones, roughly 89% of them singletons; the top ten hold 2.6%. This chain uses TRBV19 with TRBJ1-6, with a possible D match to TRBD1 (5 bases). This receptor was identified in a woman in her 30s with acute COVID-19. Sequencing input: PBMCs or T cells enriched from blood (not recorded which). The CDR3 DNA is TGTGCCAGTAGTATCATGGGACTGAGGAATTCACCCCTCCACTTT. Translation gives CASSIMGLRNSPLHF.